A single sample gave rise to the 25 T cell receptor beta chains below, sequenced in a study of T cell repertoires in ileal Crohn's disease. Indicated time point: neoterminal ileum biopsy at postoperative endoscopy, about 6 months after surgery. Data came from immunoSEQ multiplex PCR; TCRdb stores just in-frame clones and leaves some out. The table shows about 3,100 clones, with 75% to 90% occurring only once. Sequenced sample: ileal tissue. The receptors here all came from an adult with Crohn's disease.

There are a few counts of this clone. The rearrangement links TRBV7-9 to TRBJ2-7; D possibly corresponds to TRBD1 (6 bases). Germline CDR1 reads SEHNR; CDR2 reads FQNEAQ (reference sequence). This CDR3 region has 15 residues. The V and J ends lost 1 base and 2 bases respectively, with 12 bases between them. The CDR3 nucleotides are TGTGCCAGCAGCTTAGGGCAGGGGTTCACCTACGAGCAGTACTTC. This encodes CASSLGQGFTYEQYF.

V gene TRBV2 combines with J gene TRBJ1-2; no firm D call. Germline V gene lookup returns CDR1 SNHLY and CDR2 FYNNEI. The V end was cut by 4 bases, the J end by 6 bases, with 21 bases between. The CDR3 contains 16 residues. The CDR3 DNA reads as TGTGCCAGCAGTGCGGGCAGGCTGGGTTTGAAGGATGGCTACACCTTC. It yields the protein CASSAGRLGLKDGYTF.

This chain uses TRBV7-9 with TRBJ1-4; TRBD1 matches at 7 bases. Trimming cost V 5 bases and J 4 bases; bases outside gene matches: 7. The V gene's germline CDR1 is SEHNR and CDR2 FQNEAQ (reference sequence). The CDR3 covers 15 residues. The CDR3 DNA follows: TGTGCCAGCAGCGCCCAGGGGGGAGTTAATGAAAAACTGTTTTTT. Its protein is CASSAQGGVNEKLFF.

The V call is TRBV18, the J call TRBJ1-6; no firm D call. The V gene's germline CDR1 is KGHSH and CDR2 LQKENI. V was shortened by 2 bases and J by 7 bases, with 12 bases between the two germline ends. This CDR3 is built from 15 residues. The CDR3 sequence is CASSPEDRSNSPLHF. The DNA of the CDR3 is TGTGCCAGCTCACCAGAGGACCGTTCGAATTCACCCCTCCACTTT.

The chain joins TRBV9 to TRBJ1-1, with no clear D. The CDR3 runs 12 residues. V shed 0 bases and J shed 6 bases, with 6 bases lying between them. Germline-derived CDR1 and CDR2 are SGDLS and YYNGEE. CDR3 protein: CASSVGPAEAFF. The CDR3 nucleotides read TGTGCCAGCAGCGTAGGACCAGCTGAAGCTTTCTTT.

This clone was counted a few times. The chain employs TRBV11-3 and TRBJ2-2; D is possibly TRBD2 (6 bases). Between the trimmed V and J ends, which lost 5 bases and 5 bases, there was a span of 18 bases. CDR3 length: 16 amino acids. Germline V gene data show CDR1 as SGHNT and CDR2 as YENEEA. CDR3 sequence (DNA): TGTGCCAGCAGCCCCGGCGGAGCGGGCAGGACCGGGGAGCTGTTTTTT. Protein sequence: CASSPGGAGRTGELFF. Full variable domain (missing parts from reference TRBV11-3 and TRBJ2-2): EAGVVQSPRYKIIEKKQPVAFWCNPISGHNTLYWYLQNLGQGPELLIRYENEEAVDDSQLPKDRFSAERLKGVDSTLKIQPAELGDSAVYLCASSPGGAGRTGELFFGEGSRLTVL.

This rearrangement joins TRBV30 to TRBJ1-6; 7 nucleotides match TRBD1. CDR1 GTSNPN and CDR2 SVGIG come from the germline V gene (reference sequence). V lost 5 bases, J lost 8 bases, and 6 bases stayed unmatched. This CDR3 comprises 13 residues. As DNA, the CDR3 is TGTGCCTGGGGACAGGAGGAGGATTCACCCCTCCACTTT. Its protein is CAWGQEEDSPLHF.

The chain combines TRBV15 with TRBJ1-2; TRBD1 aligns across 10 bases. The CDR3 is 18 residues long. Per the germline V gene, CDR1 is LNHNV and CDR2 is YYDKDF (reference sequence). With V trimmed by 1 base and J by 1 base, 9 bases remained unmatched. The CDR3 protein is CATSRAKWGDRGNYGYTF. The CDR3 DNA sequence: TGTGCCACCAGCAGAGCCAAATGGGGGGACAGGGGTAACTATGGCTACACCTTC.

The sample holds one count of this clone. This rearrangement joins TRBV5-1 to TRBJ1-2; tentative D call: TRBD1 (5 bases). Per the germline V gene, CDR1 is SGHRS and CDR2 is YFSETQ. The V and J ends lost 0 bases and 6 bases respectively, with 15 bases between them. The CDR3 loop spans 15 amino acids. CDR3 coding DNA: TGCGCCAGCAGCTTGGAATGGGGGGTAGAGGATGGCTACACCTTC. Its translation is CASSLEWGVEDGYTF.

The chain joins TRBV11-2 to TRBJ2-3; a possible D gene is TRBD1 (5 bases). There are 15 residues in the CDR3. CDR1 SGHAT and CDR2 FQNNGV come from the germline V gene. V lost 1 base to trimming and J lost 1 base, with 9 bases between them. CDR3 region: CASSLVVGGTDTQYF. The CDR3 DNA follows: TGTGCCAGCAGCTTAGTGGTAGGGGGCACAGATACGCAGTATTTT.

The chain is built from TRBV7-8 and TRBJ1-4; D possibly corresponds to TRBD1 (5 bases). CDR1 and CDR2 from the germline V gene are SGHVS and FQNEAQ. The CDR3 totals 14 residues. V was shortened by 4 bases and J by 5 bases, with 11 bases between the two germline ends. This chain's CDR3 is CASSYFGANEKLFF. The CDR3 bases are TGTGCCAGCAGCTATTTTGGGGCGAATGAAAAACTGTTTTTT.

This CDR3 reads CASSRDKEKPQHF. The DNA for the CDR3 is TGTGCCAGCAGTCGGGACAAAGAAAAGCCCCAGCATTTT. The chain uses TRBV6-5 and TRBJ1-5; D is possibly TRBD1 (6 bases). Trimming cost V 5 bases and J 8 bases, with 13 bases left between them. Germline CDR1 and CDR2: MNHEY and SVGAGI. The CDR3 is made up of 13 amino acids.

This chain joins TRBV2 and TRBJ1-5; 7 nucleotides agree with TRBD1. Germline CDR1 is SNHLY and CDR2 is FYNNEI. Trimming removed 5 bases from V and 4 bases from J; junction bases left unmatched: 8. The CDR3 consists of 15 residues. As DNA, the CDR3 is TGTGCCAGCAGTCTGACAGGGCAACAAAATCAGCCCCAGCATTTT. This encodes CASSLTGQQNQPQHF.

This chain connects TRBV19 to TRBJ2-3; 13 nucleotides align to TRBD2. Per the germline V gene, CDR1 is LNHDA and CDR2 is SQIVND (reference sequence). The ends lost 4 bases at V and 2 bases at J; junction bases unmatched: 3. This CDR3 is 16 amino acids long. CDR3 residues: CASSRTSGGFTDTQYF. The CDR3 DNA reads as TGTGCCAGTAGTAGGACTAGCGGGGGCTTCACAGATACGCAGTATTTT.

The gene calls are TRBV5-4 and TRBJ1-1, with unresolved D. CDR1 and CDR2 (germline): SGHNT, YYREEE (reference sequence). Trimming removed 0 bases at V and 2 bases at J, with 14 bases between. CDR3 length equals 16 residues. The CDR3 reads CASSLGTAAVNTEAFF. Here the CDR3 DNA reads TGTGCCAGCAGCTTGGGGACGGCCGCAGTAAACACTGAAGCTTTCTTT.

This chain joins TRBV5-5 and TRBJ2-2; D gene unclear. Germline V gene sequence: CDR1 SGHKS, CDR2 YYEKEE (reference sequence). There are 17 residues in the CDR3. V shed 0 bases and J shed 0 bases, with 12 bases lying between them. CDR3 nucleotides: TGTGCCAGCAGCTTGGCCCCGACTTTTCCGAACACCGGGGAGCTGTTTTTT. It specifies CASSLAPTFPNTGELFF.

The genes are TRBV30 and TRBJ1-6; 9 bases are shared with TRBD1. This CDR3 comprises 16 residues. V trimming: 2 bases; J trimming: 7 bases; junction bases outside the gene matches: 9. The germline V gene encodes CDR1 GTSNPN and CDR2 SVGIG (reference sequence). The CDR3 loop reads CAWSYGTGRLNSPLHF. The CDR3 bases are TGTGCCTGGAGTTATGGGACAGGGAGACTAAATTCACCCCTCCACTTT.

This clone showed up just once. The chain uses TRBV11-3 and TRBJ1-3; TRBD1 is a possible D gene (6 bases). This CDR3 has 13 residues. The germline V gene has CDR1 SGHNT and CDR2 YENEEA. V lost 5 bases and J 8 bases, leaving 13 bases between the germline ends. The CDR3 nucleotides read TGTGCCAGCAGCACCTCGGGGGGCCACACCATATATTTT. Translation gives CASSTSGGHTIYF.

As regards this clone: Compared with germline, one end of the junction differs, possibly owing to a read error. The gene calls are TRBV6-1 and TRBJ1-2; D gene uncertain. Germline lookup yields CDR1 MNHNS and CDR2 SASEGT. The CDR3 has 11 amino acids. CDR3 amino acids: CAARANYGYTF. As DNA, the CDR3 is TGTGCCGCCCGAGCTAATTATGGCTACACCTTC.

The chain joins TRBV6-1 to TRBJ2-7; 9 bases line up with TRBD2. The V segment lost 8 bases and the J segment 4 bases; nucleotides outside the gene matches: 12. The CDR3 runs to 15 residues. CDR1 MNHNS and CDR2 SASEGT come from the germline V gene. CDR3 coding DNA: TGTGCCAGCTTCTTCCCTAGCGGGGATAGTTACGAGCAGTACTTC. It translates to CASFFPSGDSYEQYF.

As DNA, the CDR3 is TGTGCCTGGAGTGCCAGTCGGACAGGAGCTAATTCACCCCTCCACTTT. As protein: CAWSASRTGANSPLHF. The chain couples TRBV30 to TRBJ1-6, with 7 bases identical to TRBD1. The CDR3 is made up of 16 amino acids. The J segment lost 6 bases and the V segment lost 1 base, leaving 9 bases of the junction unmatched. Looked up from germline, CDR1 is GTSNPN and CDR2 is SVGIG (reference sequence).

This chain connects TRBV19 to TRBJ2-7, with D unresolved. Deletions cut 7 bases from V and 0 bases from J, with 13 bases between. CDR3 length equals 14 residues. In germline, CDR1 is LNHDA, CDR2 SQIVND (reference sequence). Here the CDR3 DNA reads TGTGCCAGTACCCCTCAACTGAGCTCCTACGAGCAGTACTTC. It encodes CASTPQLSSYEQYF. The whole variable domain, remainder taken from reference TRBV19 and TRBJ2-7, is DGGITQSPKYLFRKEGQNVTLSCEQNLNHDAMYWYRQDPGQGLRLIYYSQIVNDFQKGDIAEGYSVSREKKESFPLTVTSAQKNPTAFYLCASTPQLSSYEQYFGPGTRLTVT.

This clone was recorded once. One junction end disagrees with the germline gene, perhaps due to a read error. The rearrangement links TRBV4-2 to TRBJ2-1, with 7 positions matching TRBD2. The CDR3 runs 14 residues. Germline lookup yields CDR1 LGHNA and CDR2 YNFKEQ. The CDR3 loop reads CASSQEGDYDEQFF. The CDR3 nucleotides read TGTGCCAGCAGCCAAGAGGGGGACTACGATGAGCAGTTCTTC.

The rearrangement uses TRBV4-1 and TRBJ2-6; D gene ambiguous. V shed 0 bases and J shed 13 bases, with 10 bases lying between them. Looked up from germline, CDR1 is MGHRA and CDR2 is YSYEKL. The CDR3 has 13 amino acids. The CDR3 here is CASSQERVEVLTF. DNA for the CDR3: TGCGCCAGCAGCCAAGAAAGAGTAGAAGTCCTGACTTTC.

The sample holds one count of this clone. J is TRBJ1-2 and V is TRBV7-9; TRBD1 matches at 9 bases. Trimming removed 5 bases from V and 0 bases from J; junction bases left unmatched: 13. Germline CDR1 and CDR2: SEHNR and FQNEAQ (reference sequence). The CDR3 has 18 amino acids. Here the CDR3 reads CASSPWGDRAVSNYGYTF. Written as DNA, the CDR3 is TGTGCCAGCAGCCCCTGGGGGGACAGGGCGGTATCTAACTATGGCTACACCTTC.